This T cell receptor beta chain was documented in a study of blood T cell repertoires in COVID-19. Germline V lookup: CDR1 MNHEY, CDR2 SMNVEV (reference sequence). The CDR3 length is 18 residues. Trimming at V came to 5 bases and at J to 1 base, leaving 6 bases not matched to a gene. The method was immunoSEQ multiplex PCR; TCRdb's version includes in-frame clones alone and lacks a portion of them. Of about 270,000 clones listed, more than 80% are singletons. For recovered donors of Cohort 3, there were two negative PCRs, clearance, or symptom resolution. The genes are TRBV27 and TRBJ2-3; 16 nucleotides line up with TRBD2. The clonotype was recovered from a woman between 18 and 29 years old who had recovered from COVID-19. Sequencing was performed on PBMCs or T cells enriched from blood (not recorded which). The CDR3: CASSAGLAGGLGTDTQYF. Here the CDR3 DNA reads TGTGCCAGCAGTGCGGGACTAGCGGGGGGGCTTGGCACAGATACGCAGTATTTT.